The 32 T cell receptor beta chains below come from one sample, sequenced in a study of OX40 agonist ivuxolimab in advanced cancers. Profiled with immunoSEQ multiplex PCR; TCRdb holds only in-frame clones, not every one. The sample has some 54,000 clones, 77% seen once. The sample here was CD4+ or CD8+ T cells sorted from blood, taken in a trial of the OX40 agonist ivuxolimab. The receptors come from an adult with an advanced solid tumor such as melanoma, head and neck, liver or kidney cancer.

The chain has TRBV28 and TRBJ2-7; D is tentatively TRBD1 or TRBD2 (6 bases each). Trimming took 1 base from V and 4 from J, leaving 26 bases between them. The CDR3 is 19 amino acids. Germline values: CDR1 MDHEN, CDR2 SYDVKM. The chain's CDR3 is CASSLYAPLGGGPEYEQYF. The CDR3 DNA sequence: TGTGCCAGCAGTTTATATGCCCCATTAGGGGGAGGACCCGAATACGAGCAGTACTTC.

This chain links TRBV30 with TRBJ2-5, with D perhaps matching TRBD2 (6 bases). V was pared by 1 base and J by 2 bases, with 8 bases between. Per germline, CDR1 GTSNPN and CDR2 SVGIG (reference sequence). This CDR3 spans 13 amino acids. CDR3 sequence reads: CAWSGAGQETQYF. The CDR3 bases are TGTGCCTGGAGTGGGGCGGGACAAGAGACCCAGTACTTC.

A word on this clone: This specimen includes other DNA sequences encoding the same CDR3. The gene calls are TRBV7-2 and TRBJ2-3, with 7 positions matching TRBD1. This CDR3 is built from 16 residues. J was trimmed by 0 bases and V by 1 base; bases with no gene match: 4. Germline CDR1 and CDR2: SGHTA and FQGNSA. DNA of the CDR3: TGTGCCAGCAGCTTAGGTGGCAGGGGGAGCACAGATACGCAGTATTTT. It is translated as CASSLGGRGSTDTQYF.

This clone was counted only a few times. For the CDR3, the DNA is TGCGCCAGCAGCTCGACGCTATATTTTAATGAGCAGTTCTTC. Protein sequence: CASSSTLYFNEQFF. V gene TRBV5-1 combines with J gene TRBJ2-1; D is undetermined. V was trimmed by 3 bases and J by 7 bases, leaving 14 bases between them. The germline gives CDR1 SGHRS, CDR2 YFSETQ. The CDR3 covers 14 residues.

The chain has TRBV5-4 and TRBJ2-5; 10 positions agree with TRBD2. Germline-derived CDR1 and CDR2 are SGHNT and YYREEE (reference sequence). This CDR3 is built from 16 residues. Unmatched junction bases numbered 6, after V lost 3 bases and J lost 1 base. The CDR3 bases are TGTGCCAGCAGCTCCACCGCTAGCGGGGGCCAAGAGACCCAGTACTTC. Translation: CASSSTASGGQETQYF.

The rearrangement uses TRBV28 and TRBJ1-1; D gene unclear. Germline V gene lookup returns CDR1 MDHEN and CDR2 SYDVKM. Trimming pared 5 bases from V and 11 bases from J, leaving 15 bases between. CDR3 length: 12 amino acids. CDR3 sequence (DNA): TGTGCCAGCAGTCCAGGACCCAGCGGGGCTTTCTTT. Translated, it gives CASSPGPSGAFF.

The chain uses TRBV19 and TRBJ1-5; 10 positions agree with TRBD1. Germline V CDR1 and CDR2: LNHDA, SQIVND (reference sequence). The CDR3 has 16 amino acids. The V segment lost 7 bases and the J segment 2 bases; nucleotides outside the gene matches: 8. CDR3 DNA sequence: TGTGCCAGTACTTATAGAGGGACAGGGGGCAATCAGCCCCAGCATTTT. Protein sequence: CASTYRGTGGNQPQHF.

The rearrangement joins TRBV7-8 to TRBJ1-2, with D unclear. Germline CDR1 is SGHVS and CDR2 is FQNEAQ. V lost 3 bases and J lost 8, with 16 bases in between. There are 14 residues in the CDR3. This CDR3 reads CASSFRSSGPGYTF. The CDR3 DNA reads as TGTGCCAGCAGCTTCAGGTCATCGGGCCCCGGCTACACCTTC.

V gene TRBV2 combines with J gene TRBJ1-2; D unclear. This CDR3 spans 15 amino acids. V was clipped by 5 bases and J by 2 bases, with 15 bases between them. CDR1 is SNHLY and CDR2 is FYNNEI in the germline V gene. CDR3 DNA sequence: TGTGCCAGCAGTCCCTCCGGAATAGGAAACTATGGCTACACCTTC. Its protein product is CASSPSGIGNYGYTF.

V gene TRBV2 combines with J gene TRBJ1-5, with TRBD1 matching over 9 bases. Germline V gives CDR1 SNHLY, CDR2 FYNNEI. Trimming cost V 1 base and J 0 bases; bases outside gene matches: 4. This CDR3 has 17 amino acids. The CDR3 is CASSEEDRGYSNQPQHF. The DNA of the CDR3 is TGTGCCAGCAGTGAAGAGGACAGGGGATATAGCAATCAGCCCCAGCATTTT.

This chain connects TRBV5-8 to TRBJ1-1, with a weak D call TRBD1 (6 bases). V lost 7 bases and J lost 4, with 17 bases in between. Germline V CDR1 and CDR2: SGHTS, YDEGEE. This CDR3 region has 14 residues. As DNA, the CDR3 is TGTGCCAGCTTCCGGGGGGGCGTAAGCACTGAAGCTTTCTTT. This codes for CASFRGGVSTEAFF. Drawing the rest from reference TRBV5-8 and TRBJ1-1, the complete variable domain is EAGVTQSPTHLIKTRGQQATLRCSPISGHTSVYWYQQALGLGLQFLLWYDEGEERNRGNFPPRFSGRQFPNYSSELNVNALELEDSALYLCASFRGGVSTEAFFGQGTRLTVV.

This chain uses TRBV4-2 with TRBJ2-2; TRBD2 might be the D (5 bases). The V gene lost 8 bases and the J gene lost 3 bases, with 16 bases spanning the gap. The CDR3 has 15 amino acids. From germline, CDR1 is LGHNA and CDR2 YNFKEQ. The CDR3 DNA follows: TGTGCCAGCCATAAGACTGAGGGCGACACCGGGGAGCTGTTTTTT. Protein product: CASHKTEGDTGELFF.

The chain employs TRBV6-5 and TRBJ2-7; D uncertain. The CDR3 consists of 13 residues. V was trimmed by 6 bases and J by 2 bases, leaving 11 bases between them. The germline CDR1 and CDR2 sequences are MNHEY and SVGAGI. The CDR3 DNA is TGTGCCAGCAGGACCCACAGCCCCTACGAGCAGTACTTC. It codes for CASRTHSPYEQYF.

On this clone itself: An end of the junction differs from the germline gene, which may be a read error. The J gene is TRBJ2-3, the V gene TRBV4-2, with a tentative D call TRBD2 (6 bases). CDR3 length equals 17 residues. Germline CDR1 is LGHNA and CDR2 is YNFKEQ. CDR3 region: CVSSQVTGGSSTDTQYF. CDR3 DNA sequence: TGTGTCAGCAGCCAAGTTACCGGGGGTTCTAGCACAGATACGCAGTATTTT.

The chain combines TRBV7-5 with TRBJ1-2. TRBV7-5 is a known pseudogene. The CDR3 length is 15 residues. The DNA for the CDR3 is TGTGTCAGAAGCTTCTATCCGCCGCGGGGCGATGGCTACACCTTC. Encoded protein: CVRSFYPPRGDGYTF.

This chain uses TRBV28 with TRBJ1-2; TRBD1 matches at 11 bases. After removal of 4 bases from V and 4 bases from J, the junction contained 8 bases not matched to a gene. CDR1 is MDHEN, CDR2 SYDVKM, per germline. CDR3 length: 16 residues. Here the CDR3 reads CASSSLPGQGAYGYTF. DNA of the CDR3: TGTGCCAGCAGTTCTCTCCCCGGACAGGGGGCCTATGGCTACACCTTC.

V gene TRBV5-1 combines with J gene TRBJ1-6; D unresolved. This CDR3 is 15 amino acids long. CDR1 and CDR2 from the germline V gene are SGHRS and YFSETQ. Trimming stripped 4 bases from V and 3 bases from J, with 11 bases between. The CDR3 spells CASSPLKGYNSPLHF. The CDR3 DNA is TGCGCCAGCAGCCCGCTAAAGGGCTATAATTCACCCCTCCACTTT.

The genes are TRBV7-2 and TRBJ2-3; 12 bases are shared with TRBD2. V lost 1 base to trimming and J lost 2 bases; unmatched junction nucleotides: 1. Looked up from germline, CDR1 is SGHTA and CDR2 is FQGNSA. This CDR3 is built from 16 residues. CDR3 amino acids: CASSLGLAGDTDTQYF. CDR3 coding DNA: TGTGCCAGCAGCTTAGGACTAGCGGGAGACACAGATACGCAGTATTTT.

V usage is TRBV11-2 and J usage is TRBJ1-2, with unresolved D. V was cut by 1 base and J by 7 bases, with 16 bases left in between. From germline, CDR1 is SGHAT and CDR2 FQNNGV. This CDR3 spans 15 amino acids. The CDR3 DNA is TGTGCCAGCAGCTTAGGGACGGCCGCGGTAACTGGCTACACCTTC. Amino acids: CASSLGTAAVTGYTF. Full variable domain (remainder filled in from reference TRBV11-2 and TRBJ1-2): EAGVAQSPRYKIIEKRQSVAFWCNPISGHATLYWYQQILGQGPKLLIQFQNNGVVDDSQLPKDRFSAERLKGVDSTLKIQPAKLEDSAVYLCASSLGTAAVTGYTFGSGTRLTVV.

This sequence joins TRBV10-2 and TRBJ2-7, with D possibly TRBD1 on 5 matching bases. This CDR3 has 12 residues. Germline V gene data show CDR1 as WSHSY and CDR2 as SAAADI. V was pared by 6 bases and J by 0 bases, with 6 bases between. The CDR3 is CASRDNSYEQYF. The CDR3 DNA follows: TGCGCCAGCAGGGACAACTCCTACGAGCAGTACTTC.

A remark on this clone: In the same sample, other DNA sequences code for this CDR3. This chain links TRBV5-1 with TRBJ1-6; 9 nucleotides match TRBD1. Trimming cost V 0 bases and J 0 bases; bases outside gene matches: 4. The CDR3 consists of 18 residues. CDR1 and CDR2 (germline): SGHRS, YFSETQ. CDR3 bases: TGCGCCAGCAGCTTGGGGACAGGGGAAAGCTCCTATAATTCACCCCTCCACTTT. Translating it yields CASSLGTGESSYNSPLHF.

The CDR3 DNA is TGTGCCAGCAGCTCACAACAGGGGGCTTACACTGAAGCTTTCTTT. This gives the protein CASSSQQGAYTEAFF. V gene TRBV7-2 combines with J gene TRBJ1-1; TRBD1 matches at 9 bases. The CDR3 has 15 residues. Germline V CDR1 and CDR2: SGHTA, FQGNSA. V gave up 4 bases and J gave up 3 bases; unmatched junction bases: 6. The whole variable domain, filled in from reference TRBV7-2 and TRBJ1-1, reads GAGVSQSPSNKVTEKGKDVELRCDPISGHTALYWYRQSLGQGLEFLIYFQGNSAPDKSGLPSDRFSAERTGGSVSTLTIQRTQQEDSAVYLCASSSQQGAYTEAFFGQGTRLTVV.

The V call is TRBV5-1, the J call TRBJ1-1; TRBD1 aligns across 8 bases. The CDR3 is made up of 15 amino acids. Germline CDR1 reads SGHRS; CDR2 reads YFSETQ. V shed 4 bases, J shed 4 bases, and the junction held 9 bases outside the gene matches. The CDR3 DNA is TGCGCCAGCAGCCTCTTTCAGGGGGCAATCACTGAAGCTTTCTTT. This codes for CASSLFQGAITEAFF.

The rearrangement joins TRBV6-1 to TRBJ2-6; D perhaps matches TRBD2 (5 bases). This CDR3 has 15 amino acids. CDR1 and CDR2 (germline): MNHNS, SASEGT. V was shortened by 8 bases and J by 0 bases, with 11 bases between the two germline ends. CDR3 in DNA: TGTGCCAGCGCAGACGGAGGCTCTGGGGCCAACGTCCTGACTTTC. Translating gives CASADGGSGANVLTF.

V usage is TRBV6-1 and J usage is TRBJ2-5; D is ambiguous. CDR3 length equals 12 residues. The V and J ends lost 4 bases and 2 bases respectively, with 5 bases between them. Germline loops: CDR1 MNHNS, CDR2 SASEGT. For the CDR3, the DNA is TGTGCCAGCAGTGGATTTCAAGAGACCCAGTACTTC. Translated: CASSGFQETQYF.

The chain uses TRBV7-2 and TRBJ2-5; TRBD1 might be the D (6 bases). CDR1 SGHTA and CDR2 FQGNSA come from the germline V gene. The CDR3 extends over 16 amino acids. The V end lost 0 bases, the J end lost 7 bases, and 18 bases lay between the germline ends. This CDR3 is CASSLAFGDKKGTQYF. In DNA, the CDR3 is TGTGCCAGCAGCTTAGCCTTTGGGGACAAGAAGGGGACCCAGTACTTC. Based on the CDR3 plus reference TRBV7-2 and TRBJ2-5, the full variable domain is GAGVSQSPSNKVTEKGKDVELRCDPISGHTALYWYRQSLGQGLEFLIYFQGNSAPDKSGLPSDRFSAERTGGSVSTLTIQRTQQEDSAVYLCASSLAFGDKKGTQYFGPGTRLLVL.

This clone was counted only a few times. The chain joins TRBV4-3 to TRBJ1-1, with D hard to call. Trimming took 0 bases from V and 1 from J, leaving 3 bases between them. CDR1 is LGHNA and CDR2 is YSLEER in the germline V gene. CDR3 size: 13 residues. CDR3 protein: CASSQDRNTEAFF. The DNA for the CDR3 is TGCGCCAGCAGCCAAGACAGGAACACTGAAGCTTTCTTT.

The V and J genes are TRBV5-1 and TRBJ2-5; 9 nucleotides align to TRBD2. V trimming: 4 bases; J trimming: 4 bases; junction bases outside the gene matches: 5. CDR1 is SGHRS, CDR2 YFSETQ, per germline. This CDR3 comprises 14 residues. This CDR3 is CASSPGLAPETQYF. The CDR3 region has the DNA TGCGCCAGCAGCCCGGGACTAGCCCCAGAGACCCAGTACTTC.

The chain recombines TRBV27 with TRBJ2-7, with D hard to call. CDR3 length equals 13 residues. Germline assignment: CDR1 MNHEY and CDR2 SMNVEV (reference sequence). The germline V and J ends were trimmed by 11 bases and 3 bases, with 17 bases remaining between them. CDR3 bases: TGTGCCGCCACCGGGCCCCTAAACTACGAGCAGTACTTC. It is translated as CAATGPLNYEQYF.

The chain couples TRBV5-1 to TRBJ1-2, with a possible D match to TRBD1 (5 bases). Between the trimmed V and J ends, which lost 0 bases and 4 bases, there was a span of 10 bases. Germline lookup yields CDR1 SGHRS and CDR2 YFSETQ. The CDR3 sequence is 14 residues long. The CDR3 DNA is TGCGCCAGCAGCTTGGCGGGGACCGTCTATGGCTACACCTTC. It translates to CASSLAGTVYGYTF. Combining the CDR3 with reference TRBV5-1 and TRBJ1-2 gives the whole variable domain KAGVTQTPRYLIKTRGQQVTLSCSPISGHRSVSWYQQTPGQGLQFLFEYFSETQRNKGNFPGRFSGRQFSNSRSEMNVSTLELGDSALYLCASSLAGTVYGYTFGSGTRLTVV.

This clone has just a few counts. CDR3 coding DNA: TGTGCCAGCAGCGTGACTAGCGGGGGGGCCGGCGGGGAGCTGTTTTTT. This codes for CASSVTSGGAGGELFF. The chain links TRBV7-2 to TRBJ2-2; TRBD2 matches at 14 bases. The CDR3 totals 16 residues. CDR1 and CDR2 (germline): SGHTA, FQGNSA. Trimming removed 5 bases from V and 7 bases from J; junction bases left unmatched: 6.

V usage is TRBV2 and J usage is TRBJ2-7, with D possibly being TRBD1 (5 bases). V lost 7 bases to trimming and J lost 3 bases, with 13 bases between them. The CDR3 runs 13 residues. CDR1 is SNHLY, CDR2 FYNNEI, per germline. For the CDR3, the DNA is TGTGCCAGCACCCCCCAGGGTCTCTACGAGCAGTACTTC. It codes for CASTPQGLYEQYF.